This paragraph reports one T cell receptor beta chain. The data were obtained in a study of shared clonotypes between healthy human individuals. Germline V gene sequence: CDR1 WSHSY, CDR2 SAAADI. J was trimmed by 0 bases and V by 6 bases; bases with no gene match: 3. The CDR3 runs 14 residues. Assay used: immunoSEQ multiplex PCR; TCRdb lists only in-frame clones, some missing. The table shows about 680,000 clones, with 73% occurring only once. This TCR was recovered from a woman between 25 and 40 years old in good health. The sequencing input was memory CD4+ T cells sorted from blood. Subset meaning: CD45RA-negative fraction. V usage is TRBV10-2 and J usage is TRBJ2-3, with TRBD1 matching over 7 bases. This CDR3 reads CASRGQSSTDTQYF. The CDR3 nucleotides read TGCGCCAGCAGGGGACAGTCTAGCACAGATACGCAGTATTTT.